In this sample, the clone carrying this TCR beta chain turned up a few times. As yet, its antigen is unknown. This entry is derived from a study of identical twins. Study-wide points: Models, which agreed with sharing between unrelated individuals, nonetheless underestimated the out-of-frame TCR alpha sharing seen in monozygotic twins.

CDR3 length: 12 amino acids. Trimming took 7 bases from V and 5 from J; bases not matched to a gene: 5. The germline V gene has CDR1 MNHEY and CDR2 SVGEGT. Unique molecular identifiers were in the cDNA, with template-switch universal primer binding. TCRdb passed the 5' RACE reads through MiXCR, listing each CDR3 protein once. The sample holds some 500,000 distinct CDR3 sequences, over 8.5% seen once. This sample also belongs to another study, concerning yellow fever vaccine responses in identical twins. As that report states: Twins' vaccine T cell response reportedly gave the appearance of partial convergence and partial personalization.

J is TRBJ2-7 and V is TRBV6-2 or TRBV6-3; TRBD1 aligns across 7 bases. The sequencing sample was made of PBMCs. This TCR came from a woman aged 18-30 years in good health. This CDR3 is CASMTGFHEQYF. As DNA, the CDR3 is TGTGCCAGCATGACAGGGTTCCACGAGCAGTACTTC.